This TCR beta chain derives from a study of metastatic and nonmetastatic thyroid tumors. Study overall: Across peripheral blood and tumor or nodule tissue samples taken from malignant and benign thyroid patients, the repertoires were compared with one another.

Study-wide findings and caveats: The study reportedly found significantly higher TCR beta diversity in malignant thyroid tumors than benign nodules, in blood and tumor.

This clone was observed at least ten times. The antigen is undetermined. The CDR3 contains 14 residues. CDR1 and CDR2 from the germline V gene are SGHNT and YENEEA. Deletions cut 7 bases from V and 0 bases from J, with 11 bases between. Treatment of any kind had been given to no patient before thyroid surgery. Original data processing: Researchers built a distant-metastasis classifier for papillary thyroid cancer that drew on CDR3 differences across clinicopathological groups. TCRdb reprocessed the PCR reads via MiXCR. The V and J calls and clone size are TCRdb's, not the authors'. The table has 35,000 to 50,000 clones, less than 5% seen once; the top ten hold over 9%.

The chain recombines TRBV11-3 with TRBJ2-3; D ambiguous. The sequencing input was blood. The sequence came from a female donor with papillary thyroid cancer or a benign thyroid nodule (not recorded which). Some clones in this sample may be carry-over from other donors' samples. The CDR3 loop reads CASTLSPSTDTQYF. The CDR3 DNA reads TGTGCCAGCACCCTCTCCCCTAGCACAGATACGCAGTATTTT.